These T cell receptor beta chains were read from a single sample in a study of identical twins. From the 5' RACE reads, TCRdb called clonotypes with MiXCR, one entry per CDR3 protein. The table records 200,000 to 250,000 distinct CDR3 sequences, roughly 7% of them present only once. These data were also filed under a second study, of yellow fever vaccine responses in identical twins.

Sequencing was done on a sample of memory (CD45RO+) T cells sorted from blood. Receptors originate from a woman under 30 in good health. Both conserved end residues are part of each CDR3. Each record gives: D gene, clone size, V gene, J gene, CDR3 protein, CDR3 DNA. A D gene is named only where the DNA matches it firmly. Only part of the rows carry a size: once, few, many, or a class if the clone is expanded.

D: .; size: few; V: TRBV10-3; J: TRBJ2-1; CDR3: CAISQGGEREQFF; DNA: TGTGCCATCAGCCAGGGGGGGGAGAGGGAGCAGTTCTTC
D: .; size: few; V: TRBV3-1; J: TRBJ1-4; CDR3: CASSLQMGGEKLFF; DNA: TGTGCCAGCAGCCTTCAGATGGGAGGGGAAAAACTGTTTTTT
D: .; size: many; V: TRBV29-1; J: TRBJ1-5; CDR3: CSVDTTAPYSNQPQHF; DNA: TGCAGCGTTGACACGACTGCACCTTATAGCAATCAGCCCCAGCATTTT
D: .; size: .; V: TRBV7-2; J: TRBJ2-1; CDR3: CASSFGGIFSYNEQFF; DNA: TGTGCCAGCAGCTTTGGCGGAATCTTTTCCTACAATGAGCAGTTCTTC
D: TRBD1; size: many; V: TRBV5-1; J: TRBJ2-1; CDR3: CASSLEQGRTFF; DNA: TGCGCCAGCAGCTTGGAACAGGGGCGTACGTTCTTC
D: TRBD2; size: many; V: TRBV6-5; J: TRBJ2-1; CDR3: CASSYSILAAGGHWNEQFF; DNA: TGTGCCAGCAGTTACTCGATTCTCGCGGCGGGGGGGCATTGGAATGAGCAGTTCTTC
D: .; size: .; V: TRBV9; J: TRBJ1-2; CDR3: CASSVDWGHQANYGYTF; DNA: TGTGCCAGCAGCGTAGATTGGGGGCATCAAGCTAACTATGGCTACACCTTC
D: TRBD2; size: .; V: TRBV25-1; J: TRBJ2-1; CDR3: CASSVAGVAGSLYNEQFF; DNA: TGTGCCAGCAGTGTAGCCGGGGTAGCGGGATCCTTATACAATGAGCAGTTCTTC
D: TRBD1; size: many; V: TRBV12-3/TRBV12-4; J: TRBJ1-1; CDR3: CASSPHRPGGTEAFF; DNA: TGTGCCAGCAGTCCCCACCGCCCAGGGGGCACTGAAGCTTTCTTT
D: .; size: many; V: TRBV14; J: TRBJ1-4; CDR3: CASSQGRLVGEKLFF; DNA: TGTGCCAGCAGCCAAGGGAGGCTTGTGGGTGAAAAACTGTTTTTT
D: TRBD2; size: few; V: TRBV20-1; J: TRBJ2-3; CDR3: CSARPLAATDTQYF; DNA: TGCAGTGCTAGACCTCTAGCGGCCACAGATACGCAGTATTTT
D: TRBD2; size: .; V: TRBV5-1; J: TRBJ2-5; CDR3: CASSRTSGRGQETQYF; DNA: TGCGCCAGCAGCCGGACTAGCGGGAGGGGACAAGAGACCCAGTACTTC
D: .; size: .; V: TRBV4-1; J: TRBJ2-4; CDR3: CASSQDVGDSKAAKNIQYF; DNA: TGCGCCAGCAGCCAAGATGTCGGGGATTCTAAGGCGGCCAAAAACATTCAGTACTTC
D: TRBD1; size: .; V: TRBV7-2; J: TRBJ1-1; CDR3: CASSLQSRGRTEAFF; DNA: TGTGCCAGCAGCTTGCAATCCAGGGGGCGCACTGAAGCTTTCTTT
D: .; size: few; V: TRBV12-3/TRBV12-4; J: TRBJ2-5; CDR3: CASSKKQGGFVETQYF; DNA: TGTGCCAGCAGCAAGAAACAGGGTGGGTTCGTGGAGACCCAGTACTTC
D: .; size: many; V: TRBV10-3; J: TRBJ1-2; CDR3: CAISEPTGGQSSYGYTF; DNA: TGTGCCATCAGTGAGCCCACAGGAGGGCAGTCCTCCTATGGCTACACCTTC
D: .; size: few; V: TRBV20-1; J: TRBJ2-3; CDR3: CSARDWGVTVSTDTQYF; DNA: TGCAGTGCTAGAGATTGGGGCGTGACTGTTAGCACAGATACGCAGTATTTT
D: TRBD2; size: .; V: TRBV5-5; J: TRBJ2-5; CDR3: CASSLSGRARETQYF; DNA: TGTGCCAGCAGCTTAAGTGGGAGGGCCAGGGAGACCCAGTACTTC
D: .; size: many; V: TRBV6-2/TRBV6-3; J: TRBJ2-2; CDR3: CASTADSQNPTGELFF; DNA: TGTGCCAGCACCGCCGACAGTCAAAATCCCACCGGGGAGCTGTTTTTT
D: .; size: many; V: TRBV29-1; J: TRBJ1-5; CDR3: CSVLEMGHSNQPQHF; DNA: TGCAGCGTCCTTGAAATGGGACACAGCAATCAGCCCCAGCATTTT
D: .; size: few; V: TRBV3-1; J: TRBJ2-6; CDR3: CASSQGGDAVRSGANVLTF; DNA: TGTGCCAGCAGCCAAGGTGGAGACGCCGTTCGCTCTGGGGCCAACGTCCTGACTTTC
D: .; size: many; V: TRBV5-1; J: TRBJ2-3; CDR3: CASSLGWRQSTDTQYF; DNA: TGCGCCAGCAGCTTGGGGTGGAGGCAGAGCACAGATACGCAGTATTTT
D: .; size: .; V: TRBV10-2; J: TRBJ2-3; CDR3: CASSDSFEGGSTDTQYF; DNA: TGCGCCAGCAGTGATTCCTTCGAGGGGGGAAGCACAGATACGCAGTATTTT
D: TRBD1; size: many; V: TRBV3-1; J: TRBJ1-1; CDR3: CASSLQGRYTEAFF; DNA: TGTGCCAGCAGCCTACAGGGGAGGTACACTGAAGCTTTCTTT
D: TRBD2; size: few; V: TRBV5-4; J: TRBJ2-3; CDR3: CASSLMGLAGGGTTDTQYF; DNA: TGTGCCAGCAGCTTGATGGGACTAGCGGGAGGGGGAACCACAGATACGCAGTATTTT
D: .; size: many; V: TRBV25-1; J: TRBJ1-6; CDR3: CASPESEGTVEAPLHF; DNA: TGTGCCAGCCCGGAGTCTGAGGGTACCGTGGAGGCACCCCTCCACTTT
D: TRBD1; size: few; V: TRBV24-1; J: TRBJ1-5; CDR3: CATSDSMTGVNQPQHF; DNA: TGTGCCACCAGTGATTCGATGACAGGGGTCAATCAGCCCCAGCATTTT
D: TRBD1; size: .; V: TRBV7-9; J: TRBJ2-2; CDR3: CASSVGTGSGELFF; DNA: TGTGCCAGCAGCGTCGGGACAGGGAGCGGGGAGCTGTTTTTT
D: TRBD2; size: many; V: TRBV12-3/TRBV12-4; J: TRBJ2-2; CDR3: CASSLIGRAGGGELFF; DNA: TGTGCCAGCAGTTTGATCGGGAGGGCCGGAGGCGGGGAGCTGTTTTTT
D: .; size: many; V: TRBV6-5; J: TRBJ1-2; CDR3: CASSYSPGWGENYGYTF; DNA: TGTGCCAGCAGTTACTCCCCTGGTTGGGGCGAAAACTATGGCTACACCTTC
D: TRBD2; size: .; V: TRBV2; J: TRBJ2-3; CDR3: CTFCFLAGAALVSNTQYF; DNA: TGTACCTTCTGTTTCCTGGCGGGAGCGGCTCTGGTATCGAATACGCAGTATTTT
D: .; size: .; V: TRBV5-1; J: TRBJ2-1; CDR3: CASSLAGTGNNEQFF; DNA: TGCGCCAGCAGCCTCGCCGGGACTGGGAACAATGAGCAGTTCTTC
D: TRBD2; size: .; V: TRBV2; J: TRBJ2-3; CDR3: CASKLAISTDTQYF; DNA: TGTGCCAGCAAACTAGCGATTAGCACAGATACGCAGTATTTT
D: .; size: few; V: TRBV5-6; J: TRBJ2-1; CDR3: CASSLLSPGYNEQFF; DNA: TGTGCCAGCAGCTTGCTGAGTCCGGGATACAATGAGCAGTTCTTC
D: .; size: few; V: TRBV4-2; J: TRBJ2-2; CDR3: CASSQVYENTGELFF; DNA: TGTGCCAGCAGCCAAGTTTACGAGAACACCGGGGAGCTGTTTTTT
D: TRBD2; size: many; V: TRBV5-1; J: TRBJ2-3; CDR3: CASSLAGGAEADTQYF; DNA: TGCGCCAGCAGCTTGGCGGGGGGGGCCGAGGCAGATACGCAGTATTTT
D: .; size: few; V: TRBV5-8; J: TRBJ2-1; CDR3: CASSLGWDSYNEQFF; DNA: TGTGCCAGCAGCTTGGGGTGGGACTCCTACAATGAGCAGTTCTTC
D: TRBD1; size: few; V: TRBV12-5; J: TRBJ2-2; CDR3: CASPIQDRAPADTGELFF; DNA: TGTGCTAGCCCTATCCAGGACAGGGCCCCAGCAGACACCGGGGAGCTGTTTTTT
D: .; size: few; V: TRBV6-2/TRBV6-3; J: TRBJ2-5; CDR3: CASSSLRLDGETQYF; DNA: TGTGCCAGCAGCTCCCTCCGACTAGACGGAGAGACCCAGTACTTC
D: .; size: many; V: TRBV12-3/TRBV12-4; J: TRBJ1-6; CDR3: CASSPRVPVGSYNSPLHF; DNA: TGTGCCAGCAGCCCTCGGGTCCCTGTGGGCTCCTATAATTCACCCCTCCACTTT
D: .; size: .; V: TRBV12-3/TRBV12-4; J: TRBJ2-7; CDR3: CASRKLGSSYEQYF; DNA: TGTGCCAGCAGGAAGTTGGGGAGCTCCTACGAGCAGTACTTC
D: TRBD1; size: many; V: TRBV3-1; J: TRBJ2-7; CDR3: CASSHNRDRGTDEQYF; DNA: TGTGCCAGCAGCCATAACCGGGACAGGGGGACCGACGAGCAGTACTTC
D: TRBD2; size: few; V: TRBV27; J: TRBJ2-2; CDR3: CASSSLRTRPNTGELFF; DNA: TGTGCCAGCAGTTCCCTCCGGACTAGGCCGAACACCGGGGAGCTGTTTTTT
D: TRBD2; size: many; V: TRBV29-1; J: TRBJ2-7; CDR3: CSARLAGHLYEQYF; DNA: TGCAGCGCCCGACTAGCGGGCCACCTCTACGAGCAGTACTTC
D: TRBD2; size: few; V: TRBV20-1; J: TRBJ2-1; CDR3: CSARDPSGDSNEQFF; DNA: TGCAGTGCTAGAGATCCTAGCGGGGATTCCAATGAGCAGTTCTTC
D: .; size: many; V: TRBV15; J: TRBJ2-2; CDR3: CATSSTLPWNTGELFF; DNA: TGTGCCACCAGCTCGACATTGCCCTGGAACACCGGGGAGCTGTTTTTT
D: TRBD1; size: few; V: TRBV28; J: TRBJ1-2; CDR3: CASSDRALYGYTF; DNA: TGTGCCAGCAGCGACAGGGCCTTATATGGCTACACCTTC
D: TRBD1; size: many; V: TRBV5-1; J: TRBJ2-3; CDR3: CASSVGQGNVLFTDTQYF; DNA: TGCGCCAGCAGCGTGGGACAGGGAAACGTCCTATTCACAGATACGCAGTATTTT
D: .; size: .; V: TRBV10-3; J: TRBJ1-2; CDR3: CAISDLAQNYGYTF; DNA: TGTGCCATCAGTGATCTGGCGCAGAACTATGGCTACACCTTC